This T cell receptor (beta chain) was obtained from a study of blood T cell repertoires in COVID-19. The CDR3 contains 14 residues. The germline CDR1 and CDR2 sequences are SGHAT and FQNNGV. The germline V and J ends were trimmed by 5 bases and 12 bases, with 20 bases remaining between them. In the authors' workflow: Reference gene primers were amplified, and this amplification served to estimate nucleated cell counts. Repertoires were generated with immunoSEQ multiplex PCR, while TCRdb's copy carries only in-frame clones and drops some. That table is the source of V, J and clone size, and D and trimming were worked out from the DNA. The sample has a few hundred thousand clones; 85% to 90% are singletons.

The receptor's source is a man younger than 45 with acute or convalescent COVID-19. Specimen: peripheral blood. The V and J genes are TRBV11-2 and TRBJ2-1, with a possible D match to TRBD1 (5 bases). CDR3 loop: CASSHATRVKGQFF. CDR3 DNA sequence: TGTGCCAGCAGCCACGCCACCAGGGTCAAGGGGCAGTTCTTC.